Reported below is one TCR beta chain. Its cognate antigen is unknown. Profiled with immunoSEQ multiplex PCR; TCRdb holds only in-frame clones, not every one. Of more than 100,000 clones listed, approximately 90% are singletons. This sample is drawn from a study of T cell responses to AZD1222 COVID-19 vaccine. Notes on the study in general: Vaccine-related CD4 TCRs covered spike, predominating at 160-218 and 743-854. Clonal diversity may have been underestimated, and the donors were mostly white British, with more females than males. Reportedly, close to half of spike-specific TCRs are directed against unmutated variant regions.

The receptor was isolated from an adult in good health. Source: peripheral blood, taken on day 0 of AZD1222 vaccination.

CDR3 nucleotides: TGTGCCAGCACCGGACCGCTGAACACTGAAGCTTTCTTT. Translating gives CASTGPLNTEAFF. The chain uses TRBV2 and TRBJ1-1; no definite D call. V lost 7 bases and J 0 bases, leaving 9 bases between the germline ends. This CDR3 is built from 13 residues. Looked up from germline, CDR1 is SNHLY and CDR2 is FYNNEI.